This passage covers 26 T cell receptor beta chains from one sample sequenced in a study of CD8+CD57+ T cells in acquired aplastic anemia. Investigators profiled TCR beta VDJ and CDR3 from genomic DNA template. A single record per CDR3 protein comes from TCRdb applying MiXCR to the reads. The table has roughly 100,000 distinct CDR3 sequences, about 67% seen once. Individuals selected for sequencing had exhibited CD8+CD57+ cell expansion on flow cytometry. Material: sorted CD4+, CD8+, or CD8+CD57+ T cells (not recorded which) from PBMCs. The receptors derive from a human donor with aplastic anemia.

This clonotype was observed at least ten times. The chain employs TRBV2 and TRBJ2-1; D is unclear. The V and J ends lost 6 bases and 0 bases respectively, with 9 bases between them. CDR1 is SNHLY and CDR2 is FYNNEI in the germline V gene. The CDR3 spans 14 residues. The CDR3 reads CASSRRSSYNEQFF. The CDR3 coding sequence is TGTGCCAGCAGCCGGCGGTCCTCCTACAATGAGCAGTTCTTC.

This clonotype was recorded a few times. In nucleotides, the CDR3 is TGTGCCAGCAGCGCAACCCTCGGGACGCAGTACTTC. This codes for CASSATLGTQYF. The rearrangement links TRBV5-5 to TRBJ2-7; TRBD1 or TRBD2 may be the D gene (5 bases each). Germline V lookup: CDR1 SGHKS, CDR2 YYEKEE (reference sequence). The V end was cut by 4 bases, the J end by 9 bases, with 14 bases between. The CDR3 runs to 12 residues. The variable domain in full, with the rest retrieved from reference TRBV5-5 and TRBJ2-7, is DAGVTQSPTHLIKTRGQQVTLRCSPISGHKSVSWYQQVLGQGPQFIFQYYEKEERGRGNFPDRFSARQFPNYSSELNVNALLLGDSALYLCASSATLGTQYFGPGTRLTVT.

The rearrangement joins TRBV29-1 to TRBJ2-2; 9 positions agree with TRBD1. Germline values: CDR1 SQVTM, CDR2 ANQGSEA. This CDR3 has 15 amino acids. V shed 3 bases and J 2 bases; nucleotides not matched to a gene: 4. The DNA for the CDR3 is TGCAGCGTTGAGAGGGGACAGGGAAACACCGGGGAGCTGTTTTTT. It codes for CSVERGQGNTGELFF.

The chain employs TRBV2 and TRBJ2-1, with D possibly matching TRBD2 (7 bases). The CDR3 has 15 residues. V shed 4 bases and J shed 4 bases, with 14 bases lying between them. Germline CDR1 SNHLY, CDR2 FYNNEI. CDR3 residues: CASSVGGGRYNEQFF. The CDR3 DNA follows: TGTGCCAGCAGTGTCGGCGGGGGCCGGTACAATGAGCAGTTCTTC.

The gene calls are TRBV20-1 and TRBJ1-6; D gene uncertain. The CDR3 extends over 13 amino acids. V gave up 6 bases and J gave up 9 bases, with 15 bases separating them. Germline V CDR1 and CDR2: DFQATT, SNEGSKA (reference sequence). CDR3 coding DNA: TGCAGTGCGACGATGGGGAGGTTTTCACCCCTCCACTTT. Amino acids: CSATMGRFSPLHF.

The chain couples TRBV19 to TRBJ2-1, with 7 bases matching TRBD1. V gave up 7 bases and J gave up 9 bases; unmatched junction bases: 9. The CDR3 spans 13 residues. Per the germline V gene, CDR1 is LNHDA and CDR2 is SQIVND (reference sequence). The chain's CDR3 is CASTGTETPEQFF. DNA of the CDR3: TGTGCCAGTACCGGGACAGAAACCCCTGAGCAGTTCTTC.

The chain has TRBV20-1 and TRBJ2-1; 8 nucleotides agree with TRBD2. Trimming removed 5 bases from V and 8 bases from J; junction bases left unmatched: 8. Germline V gene sequence: CDR1 DFQATT, CDR2 SNEGSKA (reference sequence). This CDR3 is built from 13 residues. CDR3 sequence: CSAPAGVKDEQFF. CDR3 bases: TGCAGTGCTCCAGCGGGAGTCAAGGATGAGCAGTTCTTC.

The chain has TRBV7-2 and TRBJ1-2; D possibly corresponds to TRBD1 (6 bases). The V gene's germline CDR1 is SGHTA and CDR2 FQGNSA. The CDR3 runs to 15 residues. Trimming stripped 0 bases from V and 4 bases from J, with 12 bases between. The CDR3 spells CASSLAQTGLYGYTF. The CDR3 DNA reads TGTGCCAGCAGCTTAGCCCAGACAGGCCTCTATGGCTACACCTTC.

The chain recombines TRBV7-8 with TRBJ1-5; 7 bases agree with TRBD1. V was pared by 5 bases and J by 6 bases, with 7 bases of the junction left unmatched. The CDR3 is 14 amino acids. In germline, CDR1 is SGHVS, CDR2 FQNEAQ. The CDR3 here is CASSPTAGGQPQHF. CDR3 nucleotides: TGTGCCAGCAGCCCTACGGCAGGGGGTCAGCCCCAGCATTTT.

This chain joins TRBV10-3 and TRBJ1-2; D is ambiguous. The CDR3 sequence is 12 residues long. Germline loops: CDR1 ENHRY, CDR2 SYGVKD. V shed 6 bases and J shed 1 base, with 6 bases lying between them. CDR3 sequence: CAIRGINYGYTF. In DNA, the CDR3 is TGTGCCATCAGAGGGATTAACTATGGCTACACCTTC.

The CDR3 region has the DNA TGTGCCACCAGCCCGTCGGGGGACAATTCACCCCTCCACTTT. This translates into CATSPSGDNSPLHF. This rearrangement joins TRBV15 to TRBJ1-6, with D maybe TRBD1 (5 bases). The germline V gene encodes CDR1 LNHNV and CDR2 YYDKDF (reference sequence). CDR3 length: 14 residues. V was cut by 5 bases and J by 7 bases, with 12 bases left in between.

The chain combines TRBV7-9 with TRBJ2-7; D is unresolved. The CDR3 loop spans 13 amino acids. Trimming pared 3 bases from V and 4 bases from J, leaving 10 bases between. Germline V CDR1 and CDR2: SEHNR, FQNEAQ (reference sequence). The CDR3 reads CASSFAAGYEQYF. The CDR3 DNA is TGTGCCAGCAGCTTTGCAGCCGGATACGAGCAGTACTTC.

The J gene is TRBJ1-5, the V gene TRBV24-1, with D uncertain. Germline CDR1 and CDR2: KGHDR and SFDVKD. The CDR3 has 13 residues. V lost 5 bases and J lost 1, with 5 bases in between. The CDR3 sequence: CATSVGSNQPQHF. In DNA form, the CDR3 reads TGTGCCACCAGTGTCGGCAGCAATCAGCCCCAGCATTTT.

A few counts support this clonotype. In nucleotides, the CDR3 is TGTGCCAGCAGTCCCGGGGGACCGGGCAATGGCTACACCTTC. It translates to CASSPGGPGNGYTF. The gene calls are TRBV27 and TRBJ1-2; tentatively, D is TRBD1 (5 bases). This CDR3 comprises 14 residues. The ends were cut back, 5 bases at V and 6 bases at J, with 16 bases in the middle. Germline CDR1 and CDR2: MNHEY and SMNVEV (reference sequence).

CDR3 amino acids: CAISESLGNSPLHF. CDR3 nucleotides: TGTGCCATCAGTGAGTCGTTGGGGAATTCACCCCTCCACTTT. The chain employs TRBV10-3 and TRBJ1-6; no clear D. Trimming stripped 0 bases from V and 7 bases from J, with 7 bases between. The CDR3 is made up of 14 amino acids. CDR1 and CDR2 (germline): ENHRY, SYGVKD.

The chain recombines TRBV29-1 with TRBJ2-1; a possible D gene is TRBD1 (5 bases). CDR1 is SQVTM, CDR2 ANQGSEA, per germline. The CDR3 is made up of 13 amino acids. V was pared by 6 bases and J by 3 bases, with 12 bases between. CDR3 amino acids: CSVAMTDYNEQFF. The DNA for the CDR3 is TGCAGCGTCGCTATGACAGACTACAATGAGCAGTTCTTC.

The chain uses TRBV2 and TRBJ2-1; D is perhaps TRBD2 (5 bases). Germline-derived CDR1 and CDR2 are SNHLY and FYNNEI. The germline V and J ends were trimmed by 5 bases and 8 bases, with 13 bases remaining between them. This CDR3 region has 13 residues. Here the CDR3 DNA reads TGTGCCAGCAGTAGGTGGGAGAGGGATGAGCAGTTCTTC. Amino acid sequence: CASSRWERDEQFF.

A note on this clonotype: The conserved final phenylalanine or tryptophan is absent from the CDR3, which likely points to a read error. This chain links TRBV7-6 with TRBJ2-1; D ambiguous. CDR3 length: 15 amino acids. The germline V gene has CDR1 SGHVS and CDR2 FNYEAQ. CDR3 region: CASGLEHLSYNEQFS. DNA for the CDR3: TGTGCCAGCGGCTTAGAACACCTCTCCTACAATGAGCAGTTCTCC.

V usage is TRBV2 and J usage is TRBJ2-2; 11 nucleotides agree with TRBD2. The germline CDR1 and CDR2 sequences are SNHLY and FYNNEI. V trimming: 11 bases; J trimming: 4 bases; junction bases outside the gene matches: 15. This CDR3 spans 17 amino acids. The CDR3 spells CAGNPLAGAKGTGELFF. CDR3 sequence (DNA): TGTGCCGGCAACCCACTAGCGGGAGCCAAAGGCACCGGGGAGCTGTTTTTT.

This clonotype was observed at least ten times. This chain links TRBV7-8 with TRBJ1-1; D is uncertain. The CDR3 sequence is 11 residues long. V gave up 1 base and J gave up 5 bases, with 2 bases separating them. The germline V gene encodes CDR1 SGHVS and CDR2 FQNEAQ. The chain's CDR3 is CASSLGTEAFF. The CDR3 DNA sequence: TGTGCCAGCAGCTTAGGTACTGAAGCTTTCTTT. The full variable domain, in which reference TRBV7-8 and TRBJ1-1 provide the parts outside the CDR3, is GAGVSQSPRYKVAKRGQDVALRCDPISGHVSLFWYQQALGQGPEFLTYFQNEAQLDKSGLPSDRFFAERPEGSVSTLKIQRTQQEDSAVYLCASSLGTEAFFGQGTRLTVV.

The rearrangement links TRBV2 to TRBJ2-7; 11 nucleotides agree with TRBD2. V gave up 4 bases and J gave up 8 bases; unmatched junction bases: 10. Germline CDR1 reads SNHLY; CDR2 reads FYNNEI. There are 15 residues in the CDR3. The CDR3 coding sequence is TGTGCCAGCAGTGGCTTAGCGGGAGGGCCTGTACAGCAGTACTTC. As protein: CASSGLAGGPVQQYF. Combining the CDR3 with reference TRBV2 and TRBJ2-7 gives the whole variable domain EPEVTQTPSHQVTQMGQEVILRCVPISNHLYFYWYRQILGQKVEFLVSFYNNEISEKSEIFDDQFSVERPDGSNFTLKIRSTKLEDSAMYFCASSGLAGGPVQQYFGPGTRLTVT.

This clonotype was seen many times. CDR3 bases: TGTGCCATCGGAACTAGGGAGTACAATGAGCAGTTCTTC. This encodes CAIGTREYNEQFF. The J gene is TRBJ2-1, the V gene TRBV10-3; tentative D call: TRBD2 (5 bases). The CDR3 spans 13 residues. Trimming cost V 8 bases and J 4 bases, with 12 bases left between them. From germline, CDR1 is ENHRY and CDR2 SYGVKD.

V and J are TRBV7-2 and TRBJ2-1; D is uncertain. CDR3 length: 12 residues. Germline CDR1 and CDR2: SGHTA and FQGNSA. V dropped 5 bases and J dropped 7 bases, with 9 bases sitting between them. CDR3 bases: TGTGCCAGCAGCATCATGGGGAATGAGCAGTTCTTC. It encodes CASSIMGNEQFF.

This clonotype was observed a handful of times. The rearrangement links TRBV10-2 to TRBJ1-1; D perhaps matches TRBD1 (5 bases). V lost 8 bases to trimming and J lost 5 bases, with 6 bases between them. The germline V gene has CDR1 WSHSY and CDR2 SAAADI. This CDR3 region has 10 residues. The CDR3 sequence is CASRGTEAFF. CDR3 DNA sequence: TGCGCCAGCCGGGGGACTGAAGCTTTCTTT.

This clonotype was found many times. The genes are TRBV28 and TRBJ2-1; 7 bases line up with TRBD2. The length of the CDR3 is 15 residues. The trim removed 10 bases at V and 3 bases at J, leaving 12 bases unmatched. CDR1 is MDHEN and CDR2 is SYDVKM in the germline V gene. Here the CDR3 reads CATMLGGGGYNEQFF. The CDR3 DNA is TGTGCCACGATGCTGGGCGGGGGAGGCTACAATGAGCAGTTCTTC.

The chain is built from TRBV2 and TRBJ1-5; possible D gene TRBD1, 6 bases. Per the germline V gene, CDR1 is SNHLY and CDR2 is FYNNEI. V was trimmed by 6 bases and J by 6 bases, leaving 12 bases between them. This CDR3 has 13 amino acids. The CDR3 DNA reads TGTGCCAGCAGCCCACAGGGTTCTCAGCCCCAGCATTTT. Its protein is CASSPQGSQPQHF. The full variable domain, its missing parts supplied by reference TRBV2 and TRBJ1-5, is EPEVTQTPSHQVTQMGQEVILRCVPISNHLYFYWYRQILGQKVEFLVSFYNNEISEKSEIFDDQFSVERPDGSNFTLKIRSTKLEDSAMYFCASSPQGSQPQHFGDGTRLSIL.